The source of this TCR beta chain is a study of OX40 agonist ivuxolimab in advanced cancers. The overall study: Of the participants, around 39% had some prior anti-PD-1, anti-PD-L1 or anti-CTLA-4 therapy, which was allowed. Notes on the study in general: Expanded peripheral T-cell antigen specificity went undetermined.

Here immunoSEQ multiplex PCR was the method, and the copy in TCRdb shows in-frame clones only, minus some. The data contain 70,000 to 95,000 clones, approximately 90% of them singletons. Trimming left V 3 bases short and J 4 bases short, with 13 bases between. Per germline, CDR1 LNHDA and CDR2 SQIVND (reference sequence). The length of the CDR3 is 15 residues. Note on this clone: Its antigen is not identified.

Exclusion applied to patients with autoimmune disease history or systemic immunosuppression. Blood got drawn at baseline, again on cycle 4 day 1, and then on cycle 7 day 1. The source is an adult with an advanced solid tumor such as melanoma, head and neck, liver or kidney cancer. The chain uses TRBV19 and TRBJ1-5; possible D gene TRBD1, 6 bases. The source material was CD4+ or CD8+ T cells sorted from blood, sampled in a trial of the OX40 agonist ivuxolimab. Here the CDR3 reads CASSIAARGNQPQHF. CDR3 in DNA: TGTGCCAGTAGTATTGCGGCCAGGGGAAATCAGCCCCAGCATTTT.